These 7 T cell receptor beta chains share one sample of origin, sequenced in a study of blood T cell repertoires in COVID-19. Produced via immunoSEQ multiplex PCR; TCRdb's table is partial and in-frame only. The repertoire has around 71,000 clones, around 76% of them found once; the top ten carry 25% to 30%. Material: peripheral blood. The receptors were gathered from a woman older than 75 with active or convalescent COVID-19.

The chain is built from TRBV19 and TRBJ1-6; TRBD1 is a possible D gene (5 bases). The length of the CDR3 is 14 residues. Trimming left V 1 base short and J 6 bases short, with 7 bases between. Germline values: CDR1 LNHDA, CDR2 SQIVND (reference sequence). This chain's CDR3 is CASSIVGVNSPLHF. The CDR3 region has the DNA TGTGCCAGTAGTATAGTAGGGGTTAATTCACCCCTCCACTTT.

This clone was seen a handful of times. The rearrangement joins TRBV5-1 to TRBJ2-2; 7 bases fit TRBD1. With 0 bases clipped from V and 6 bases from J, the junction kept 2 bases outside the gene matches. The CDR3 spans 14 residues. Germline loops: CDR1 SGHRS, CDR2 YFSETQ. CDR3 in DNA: TGCGCCAGCAGCTTGGGAGGGGGCTCCGGGGAGCTGTTTTTT. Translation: CASSLGGGSGELFF.

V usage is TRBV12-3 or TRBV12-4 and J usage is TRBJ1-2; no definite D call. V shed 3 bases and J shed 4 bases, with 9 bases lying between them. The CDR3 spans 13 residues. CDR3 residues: CASSFQEAYGYTF. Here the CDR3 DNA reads TGTGCCAGCAGTTTTCAGGAGGCCTATGGCTACACCTTC.

The DNA for the CDR3 is TGTGCCAGCAGTCCTTTCCCAGGGTTCTCCTACGAGCAGTACTTC. Translating it yields CASSPFPGFSYEQYF. The chain links TRBV2 to TRBJ2-7; D may be TRBD1 (5 bases). Germline CDR1 SNHLY, CDR2 FYNNEI. The CDR3 spans 15 residues. V gave up 5 bases and J gave up 0 bases, with 14 bases separating them.

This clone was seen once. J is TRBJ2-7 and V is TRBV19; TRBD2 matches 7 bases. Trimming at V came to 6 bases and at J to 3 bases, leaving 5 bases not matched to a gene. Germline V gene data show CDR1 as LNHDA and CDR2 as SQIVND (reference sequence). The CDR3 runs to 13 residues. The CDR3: CASSRSGGYEQYF. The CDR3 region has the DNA TGTGCCAGTAGCCGTTCGGGGGGCTACGAGCAGTACTTC.

This CDR3 reads CASSLSQSYEQYF. CDR3 sequence (DNA): TGTGCCAGCAGTTTGTCACAGTCCTACGAGCAGTACTTC. The rearrangement uses TRBV12-3 or TRBV12-4 and TRBJ2-7; no firm D call. With 3 bases removed from V and 1 base from J, the gap between germline ends came to 7 bases. CDR3 length: 13 residues.

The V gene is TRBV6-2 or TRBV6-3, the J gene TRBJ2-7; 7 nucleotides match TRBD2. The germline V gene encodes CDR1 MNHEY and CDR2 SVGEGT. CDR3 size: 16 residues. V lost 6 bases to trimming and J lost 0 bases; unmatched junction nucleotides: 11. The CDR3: CASSPRSGASSYEQYF. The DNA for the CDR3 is TGTGCCAGCAGCCCAAGAAGCGGGGCAAGCTCCTACGAGCAGTACTTC.